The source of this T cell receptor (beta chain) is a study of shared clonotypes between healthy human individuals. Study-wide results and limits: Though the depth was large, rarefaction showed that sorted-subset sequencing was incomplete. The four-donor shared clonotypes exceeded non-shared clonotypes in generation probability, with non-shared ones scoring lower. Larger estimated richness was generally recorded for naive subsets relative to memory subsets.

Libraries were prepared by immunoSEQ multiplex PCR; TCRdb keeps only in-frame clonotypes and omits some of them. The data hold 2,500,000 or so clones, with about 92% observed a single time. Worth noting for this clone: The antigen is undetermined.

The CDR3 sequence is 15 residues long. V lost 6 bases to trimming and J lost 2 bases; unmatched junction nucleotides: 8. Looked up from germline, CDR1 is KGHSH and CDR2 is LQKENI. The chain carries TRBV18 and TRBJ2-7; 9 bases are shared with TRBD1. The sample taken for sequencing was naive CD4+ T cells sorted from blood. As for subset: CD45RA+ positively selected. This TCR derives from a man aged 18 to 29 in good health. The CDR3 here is CASSDGTGSTYEQYF. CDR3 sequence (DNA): TGTGCCAGCTCGGACGGGACAGGGTCGACCTACGAGCAGTACTTC.